Detailed here is one T cell receptor beta chain. What this receptor recognizes is not known. No per-base quality is available; no much larger clone lies one base away. The CDR3 spans 13 residues, from the cysteine through the phenylalanine. CDR3 DNA is the only sequence kept; it has 39 bases, read in frame from the first base. V is cut back by 5 bases and J by 5 bases, with 3 bases in the junction unmatched. The germline V gene (reference sequence) supplies CDR1 LNHDA and CDR2 SQIVND. Receptors were amplified or captured by the immunoSEQ multiplex PCR assay. The authors' pipeline ran thus. During preprocessing, nonproductive sequences were discarded, as were any CDR3s that did not begin with C, did not end with F or W, or were shorter than 7 amino acids. Antigen-specific clonotypes were called with the MANAFEST web app, based on expansion relative to reference and other culture wells. A clone was considered positive if significant expansion relative to the reference culture was observed in 2 of 3 replicate wells at an FDR below 0.05. Positive clones also required significant expansion versus all other tandem wells and an odds ratio above 5. Pairwise Levenshtein distance, computed with the stringdist R package after three terminal residues were trimmed from each end, was used as the measure of CDR3 homology. TCRdb limited this immuneACCESS table to in-frame rearrangements with V and J called. A share of clones is missing; checked studies link under half to unresolved V genes, and the rest is unexplained. V, J and clone size derive from that table, while D and trimming were established from the DNA sequence. This sample lists about 21,000 clones; about 80% were detected once. The ten top clones hold 16% of the sample.

The data were taken from a study of CD4 T cells in relation to SARS-CoV-2 and coronaviruses (dated by TCRdb to the early 2020s). Turning to the overall study: In the ViraFEST assay, PBMCs were cultured with antigen for under 12 days, after which TCR beta CDR3s were sequenced to identify antigen-specific clonal expansions. An HIV-1 Nef peptide pool or a culture without peptide was used as the negative reference condition. Using patient-derived lymphoblastoid cell lines, the shared crossreactive spike epitopes were mapped to their HLA restriction. The study assessed, at the TCR clonotype level, memory CD4+ T cell crossreactivity between SARS-CoV-2 and common cold coronavirus spike proteins. Samples from a few pre-COVID donors and the naive versus memory experiments were sequenced with the Adaptive Biotechnologies TCR-sequencing kit; other data were Illumina-based. Expansion assays from other donors in the study were sequenced with a different, Illumina-based TCR-beta assay.

CD4+ T cells from unexposed donors were collected before the COVID-19 pandemic (2011-2018). The EasySep CD4+ T cell isolation kit was used to isolate CD4+ T cells once the cultures had run for under twelve days. As cell numbers permitted, CD4+ T cells from unexposed donors were tested for reactivity to SARS-CoV-2 S and N and to four common cold coronavirus spike pools. PBMCs were cultured at roughly 2.2 million per well in IMDM supplemented with around 5.1% human AB serum and about 9.6 IU/ml IL-2. Half of the culture medium was replaced with fresh IL-2-containing medium on days 3 and 7. Triplicate replicate wells were generally used for each peptide culture condition. Leukapheresis product for the unexposed donors was bought commercially. PBMCs were isolated from leukapheresis product or whole blood by Ficoll-Paque PLUS gradient centrifugation. PBMCs were either used fresh in the expansion assay or cryopreserved at -140 degrees C. The QIAamp Micro DNA Kit was used to extract genomic DNA from the CD4+ T cells.

Results the study describes overall, beyond this receptor: Compared with monoreactive clones, crossreactive clones had significantly weaker SARS-CoV-2-driven expansion, a result consistent with antigenic imprinting. Memory CD4+ clonotypes crossrecognizing SARS-CoV-2 and at least one common cold coronavirus spike were found in 55% to 70% of donors. Crossreactivity analysis centred on spike protein, so crossreactivity against other viral proteins was not assessed. No donor contributed both pre-pandemic and post-infection samples, which limited tracing the source of pre-existing responses. The study was constrained by small numbers of patients and of tested TCRs.

This clonotype was obtained from a human donor in good health. The sequence joins TRBV19 to TRBJ2-5, and 9 bases in between align with TRBD2. Material: CD4+ T cells from PBMCs, cultured in vitro. The CDR3 region has the sequence CASSGTSRETQYF. The base sequence is TGTGCCAGTAGTGGGACTAGCCGCGAGACCCAGTACTTC.